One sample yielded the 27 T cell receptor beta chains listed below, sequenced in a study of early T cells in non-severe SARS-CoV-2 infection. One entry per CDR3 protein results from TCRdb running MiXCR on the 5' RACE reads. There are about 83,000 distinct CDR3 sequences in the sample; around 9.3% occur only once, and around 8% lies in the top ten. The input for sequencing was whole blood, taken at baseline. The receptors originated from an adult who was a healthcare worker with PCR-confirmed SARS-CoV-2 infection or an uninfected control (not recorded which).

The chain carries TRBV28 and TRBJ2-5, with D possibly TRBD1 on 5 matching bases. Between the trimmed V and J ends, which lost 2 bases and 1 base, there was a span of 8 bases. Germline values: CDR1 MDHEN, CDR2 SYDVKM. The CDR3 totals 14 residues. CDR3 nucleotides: TGTGCCAGCAGTTTACCAGGGCCCCAAGAGACCCAGTACTTC. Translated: CASSLPGPQETQYF.

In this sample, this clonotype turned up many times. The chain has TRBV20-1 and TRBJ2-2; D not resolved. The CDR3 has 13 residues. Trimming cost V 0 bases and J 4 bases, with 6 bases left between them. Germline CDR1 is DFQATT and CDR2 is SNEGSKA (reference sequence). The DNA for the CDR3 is TGCAGTGCTAGAGATGGGTCCACCGGGGAGCTGTTTTTT. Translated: CSARDGSTGELFF.

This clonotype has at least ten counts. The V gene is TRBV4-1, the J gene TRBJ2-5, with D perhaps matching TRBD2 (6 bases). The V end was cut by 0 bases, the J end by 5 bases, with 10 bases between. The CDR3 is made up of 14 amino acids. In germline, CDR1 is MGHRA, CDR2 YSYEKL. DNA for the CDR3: TGCGCCAGCAGCCAAGACGGGGGTTGGGAGACCCAGTACTTC. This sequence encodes CASSQDGGWETQYF.

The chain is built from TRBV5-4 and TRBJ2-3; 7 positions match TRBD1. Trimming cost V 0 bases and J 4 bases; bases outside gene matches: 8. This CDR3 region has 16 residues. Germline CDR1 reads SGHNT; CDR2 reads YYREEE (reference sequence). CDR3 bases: TGTGCCAGCAGCTTGGACTCTTACAGGGGCGCAGATACGCAGTATTTT. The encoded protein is CASSLDSYRGADTQYF.

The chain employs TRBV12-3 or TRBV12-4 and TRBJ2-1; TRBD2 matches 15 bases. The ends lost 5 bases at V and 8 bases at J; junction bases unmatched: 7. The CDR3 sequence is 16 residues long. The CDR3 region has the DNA TGTGCCAGCAGTCCCGGGACTAGCGGGAGGCGGGATGAGCAGTTCTTC. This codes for CASSPGTSGRRDEQFF.

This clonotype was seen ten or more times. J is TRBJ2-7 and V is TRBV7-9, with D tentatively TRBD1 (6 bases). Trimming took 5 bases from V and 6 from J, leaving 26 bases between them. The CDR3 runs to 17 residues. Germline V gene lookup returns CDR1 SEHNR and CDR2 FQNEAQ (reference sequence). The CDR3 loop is CASSPGDPGTTKSEQYF. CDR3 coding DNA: TGTGCCAGCAGCCCAGGAGACCCCGGGACAACAAAGTCCGAGCAGTACTTC.

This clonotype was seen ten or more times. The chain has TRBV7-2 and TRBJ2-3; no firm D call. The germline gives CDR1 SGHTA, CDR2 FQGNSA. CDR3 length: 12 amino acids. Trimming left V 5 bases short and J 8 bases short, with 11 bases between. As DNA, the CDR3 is TGTGCCAGCAGCCTGATGAGTACTACGCAGTATTTT. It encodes CASSLMSTTQYF. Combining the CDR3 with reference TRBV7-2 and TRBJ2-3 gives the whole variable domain GAGVSQSPSNKVTEKGKDVELRCDPISGHTALYWYRQSLGQGLEFLIYFQGNSAPDKSGLPSDRFSAERTGGSVSTLTIQRTQQEDSAVYLCASSLMSTTQYFGPGTRLTVL.

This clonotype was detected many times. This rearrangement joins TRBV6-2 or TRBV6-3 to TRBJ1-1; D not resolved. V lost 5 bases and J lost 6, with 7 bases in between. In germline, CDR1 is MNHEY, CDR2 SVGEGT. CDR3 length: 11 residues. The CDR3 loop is CASSRTSEAFF. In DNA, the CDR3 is TGTGCCAGCAGTCGGACGTCTGAAGCTTTCTTT.

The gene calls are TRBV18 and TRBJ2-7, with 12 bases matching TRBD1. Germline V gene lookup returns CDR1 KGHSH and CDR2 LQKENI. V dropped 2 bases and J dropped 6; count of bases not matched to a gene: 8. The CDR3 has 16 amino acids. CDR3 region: CASSPNRGQGASEQYF. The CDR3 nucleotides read TGTGCCAGCTCACCAAACCGGGGACAGGGGGCCTCCGAGCAGTACTTC.

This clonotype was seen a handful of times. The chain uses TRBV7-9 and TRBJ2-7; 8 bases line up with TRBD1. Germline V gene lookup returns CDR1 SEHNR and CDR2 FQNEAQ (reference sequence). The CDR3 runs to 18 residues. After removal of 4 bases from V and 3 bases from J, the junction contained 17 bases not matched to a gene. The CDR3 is CASSSGIRTGRLFYEQYF. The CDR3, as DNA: TGTGCCAGCAGCTCTGGGATAAGGACAGGGAGGCTATTCTACGAGCAGTACTTC. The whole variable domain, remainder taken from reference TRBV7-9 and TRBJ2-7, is DTGVSQNPRHKITKRGQNVTFRCDPISEHNRLYWYRQTLGQGPEFLTYFQNEAQLEKSRLLSDRFSAERPKGSFSTLEIQRTEQGDSAMYLCASSSGIRTGRLFYEQYFGPGTRLTVT.

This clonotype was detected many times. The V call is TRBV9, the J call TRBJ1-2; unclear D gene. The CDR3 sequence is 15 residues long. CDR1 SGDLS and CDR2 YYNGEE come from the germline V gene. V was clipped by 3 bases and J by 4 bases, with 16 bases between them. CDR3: CASSESWTLSYGYTF. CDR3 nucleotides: TGTGCCAGCAGCGAATCCTGGACGCTTTCCTATGGCTACACCTTC.

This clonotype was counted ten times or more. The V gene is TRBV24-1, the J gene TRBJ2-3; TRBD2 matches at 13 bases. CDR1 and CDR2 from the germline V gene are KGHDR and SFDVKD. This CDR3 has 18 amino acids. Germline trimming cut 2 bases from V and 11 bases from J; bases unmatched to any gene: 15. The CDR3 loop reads CATSDSGGLAGNRGKQYF. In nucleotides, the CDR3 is TGTGCCACCAGTGATTCCGGGGGACTAGCGGGAAATAGAGGCAAGCAGTATTTT.

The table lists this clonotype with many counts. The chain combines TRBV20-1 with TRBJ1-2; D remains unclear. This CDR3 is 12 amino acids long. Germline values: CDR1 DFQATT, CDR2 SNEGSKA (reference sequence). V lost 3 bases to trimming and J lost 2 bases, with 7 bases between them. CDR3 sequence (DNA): TGCAGTGCTAGTCCCAGGAACTATGGCTACACCTTC. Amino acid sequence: CSASPRNYGYTF.

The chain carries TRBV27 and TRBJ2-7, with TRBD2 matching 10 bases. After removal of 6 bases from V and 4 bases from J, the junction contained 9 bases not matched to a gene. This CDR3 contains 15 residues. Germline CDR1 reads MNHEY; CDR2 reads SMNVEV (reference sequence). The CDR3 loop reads CASRQSSGSLYEQYF. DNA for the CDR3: TGTGCCAGCAGACAATCTAGCGGGAGCTTATACGAGCAGTACTTC.

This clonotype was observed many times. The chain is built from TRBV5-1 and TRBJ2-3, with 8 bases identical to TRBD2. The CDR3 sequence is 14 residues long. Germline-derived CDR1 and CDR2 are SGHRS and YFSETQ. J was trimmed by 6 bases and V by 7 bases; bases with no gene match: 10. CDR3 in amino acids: CASRGREDQDTQYF. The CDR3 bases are TGCGCCAGCCGGGGGCGGGAGGACCAGGATACGCAGTATTTT.

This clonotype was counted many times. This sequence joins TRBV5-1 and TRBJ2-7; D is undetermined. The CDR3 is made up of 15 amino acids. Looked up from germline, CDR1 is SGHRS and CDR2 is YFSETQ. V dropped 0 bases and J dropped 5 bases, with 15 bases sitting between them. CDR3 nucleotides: TGCGCCAGCAGCTTGGTGCGCGAGGCCCTCAACGAGCAGTACTTC. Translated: CASSLVREALNEQYF.

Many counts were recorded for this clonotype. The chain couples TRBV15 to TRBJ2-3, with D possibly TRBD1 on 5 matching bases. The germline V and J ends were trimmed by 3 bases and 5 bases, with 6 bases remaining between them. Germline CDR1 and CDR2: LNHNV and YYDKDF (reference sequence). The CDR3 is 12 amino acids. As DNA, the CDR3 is TGTGCCACCAGCAGGGACATAGATACGCAGTATTTT. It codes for CATSRDIDTQYF.

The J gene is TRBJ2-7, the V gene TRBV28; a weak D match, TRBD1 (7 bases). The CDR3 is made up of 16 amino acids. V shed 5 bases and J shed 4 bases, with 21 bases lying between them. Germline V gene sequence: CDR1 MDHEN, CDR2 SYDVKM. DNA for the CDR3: TGTGCCAGCAGTAAACCCGCGGGACAGACTCTATACGAGCAGTACTTC. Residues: CASSKPAGQTLYEQYF.

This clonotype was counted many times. CDR3 in amino acids: CASSVGASTSTDTQYF. The CDR3 nucleotides read TGTGCCAGCAGCGTAGGAGCCAGCACTAGCACAGATACGCAGTATTTT. The chain has TRBV9 and TRBJ2-3, with D uncertain. Germline CDR1 is SGDLS and CDR2 is YYNGEE. The CDR3 totals 16 residues. V dropped 0 bases and J dropped 0 bases, with 11 bases sitting between them.

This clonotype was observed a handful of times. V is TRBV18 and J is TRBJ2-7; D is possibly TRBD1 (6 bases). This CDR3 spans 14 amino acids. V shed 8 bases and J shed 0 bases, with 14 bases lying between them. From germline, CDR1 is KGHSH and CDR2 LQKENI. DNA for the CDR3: TGTGCCAGCGCAAAGGGGGTGGGCTCCTACGAGCAGTACTTC. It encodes CASAKGVGSYEQYF.

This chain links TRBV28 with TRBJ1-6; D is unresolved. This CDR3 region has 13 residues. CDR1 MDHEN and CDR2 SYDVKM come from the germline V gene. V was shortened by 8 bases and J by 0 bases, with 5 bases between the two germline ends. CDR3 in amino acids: CASEDSYNSPLHF. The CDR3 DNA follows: TGTGCCAGCGAAGACTCCTATAATTCACCCCTCCACTTT.

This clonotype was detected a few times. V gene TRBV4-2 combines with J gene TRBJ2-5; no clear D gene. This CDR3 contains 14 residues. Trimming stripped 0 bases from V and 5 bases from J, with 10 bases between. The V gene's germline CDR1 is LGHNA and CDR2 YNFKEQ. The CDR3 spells CASSQDTMVETQYF. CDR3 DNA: TGTGCCAGCAGCCAAGATACGATGGTTGAGACCCAGTACTTC.

Here the CDR3 DNA reads TGTGCCAGTAGGAGGGGGGGGAGCTCCTACAATGAGCAGTTCTTC. This gives the protein CASRRGGSSYNEQFF. The genes are TRBV28 and TRBJ2-1; possibly TRBD2 for D (7 bases). V dropped 9 bases and J dropped 0 bases, with 15 bases sitting between them. This CDR3 has 15 residues. CDR1 and CDR2 (germline): MDHEN, SYDVKM. Full variable domain (outside the CDR3, taken from reference TRBV28 and TRBJ2-1): DVKVTQSSRYLVKRTGEKVFLECVQDMDHENMFWYRQDPGLGLRLIYFSYDVKMKEKGDIPEGYSVSREKKERFSLILESASTNQTSMYLCASRRGGSSYNEQFFGPGTRLTVL.

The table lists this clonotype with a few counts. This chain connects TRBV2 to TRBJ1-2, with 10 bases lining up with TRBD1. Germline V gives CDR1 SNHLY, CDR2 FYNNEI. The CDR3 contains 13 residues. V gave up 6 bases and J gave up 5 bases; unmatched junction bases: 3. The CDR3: CASRPGQGYGYTF. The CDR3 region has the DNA TGTGCCAGCAGGCCGGGACAGGGGTATGGCTACACCTTC.

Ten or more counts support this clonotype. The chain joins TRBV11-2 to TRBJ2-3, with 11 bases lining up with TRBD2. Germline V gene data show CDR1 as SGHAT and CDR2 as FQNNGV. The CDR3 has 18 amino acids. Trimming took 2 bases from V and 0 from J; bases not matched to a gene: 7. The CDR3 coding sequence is TGTGCCAGCAGCTTACTCCCGGGACTAGCGGCTAGCACAGATACGCAGTATTTT. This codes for CASSLLPGLAASTDTQYF.

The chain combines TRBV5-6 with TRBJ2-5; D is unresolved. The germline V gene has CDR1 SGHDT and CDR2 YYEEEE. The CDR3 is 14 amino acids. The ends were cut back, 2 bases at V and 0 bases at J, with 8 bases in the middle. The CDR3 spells CASSLLSYQETQYF. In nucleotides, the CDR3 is TGTGCCAGCAGCTTATTAAGCTACCAAGAGACCCAGTACTTC.

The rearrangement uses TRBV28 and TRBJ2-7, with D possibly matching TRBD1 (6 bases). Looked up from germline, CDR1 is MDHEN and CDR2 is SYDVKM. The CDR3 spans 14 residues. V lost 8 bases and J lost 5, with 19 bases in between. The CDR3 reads CASGGWTGTDEQYF. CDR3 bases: TGTGCCAGCGGGGGCTGGACCGGTACCGACGAGCAGTACTTC.